This TCR beta chain was profiled in a study of control samples from healthy donors and cancer patients. The CDR3 loop spans 15 amino acids. V gave up 3 bases and J gave up 3 bases, with 14 bases separating them. Per the germline V gene, CDR1 is LNHNV and CDR2 is YYDKDF (reference sequence). Libraries were prepared by immunoSEQ multiplex PCR; TCRdb keeps only in-frame clonotypes and omits some of them. Among around 130,000 clones listed, 70% to 90% were seen once. Sequencing was carried out using blood. V and J are TRBV15 and TRBJ1-2; D possibly corresponds to TRBD1 (5 bases). The receptor comes from a man aged 50 to 60 in good health. CDR3 in DNA: TGTGCCACCAGCAGTGGGGTTGGGGCCCACTATGGCTACACCTTC. It codes for CATSSGVGAHYGYTF.